These 32 T cell receptor beta chains were all obtained from the same sample, sequenced in a study. MiXCR, run by TCRdb on the RT-PCR reads, gives a single entry per CDR3 protein. The sample lists about 680,000 distinct CDR3 sequences, approximately 15% occurring once. The sample comprised memory CD4+ T cells from blood. Source of these receptors: a female donor in good health, serving as a healthy control.

The V gene is TRBV27, the J gene TRBJ1-2; 7 positions match TRBD1. Germline V lookup: CDR1 MNHEY, CDR2 SMNVEV (reference sequence). The ends lost 4 bases at V and 7 bases at J; junction bases unmatched: 9. This CDR3 has 14 amino acids. The CDR3 DNA reads as TGTGCCAGCAGTTACCACCGAACAGGGGTTGGCTACACCTTC. It encodes CASSYHRTGVGYTF.

CDR3 nucleotides: TGTGCCAGCAGAAGGGATAACTCCCCGGTCGAGCAGTACTTC. This encodes CASRRDNSPVEQYF. This chain joins TRBV6-2 or TRBV6-3 and TRBJ2-7, with D hard to call. V dropped 6 bases and J dropped 6 bases, with 18 bases sitting between them. Germline lookup yields CDR1 MNHEY and CDR2 SVGEGT. The CDR3 extends over 14 amino acids.

The CDR3 DNA reads TGTGCCAGCTCACCATTGGGCGGGGATAGCTCCTACGAGCAGTACTTC. As protein: CASSPLGGDSSYEQYF. J is TRBJ2-7 and V is TRBV18, with D possibly TRBD2 on 6 matching bases. The CDR3 extends over 16 amino acids. Germline CDR1 KGHSH, CDR2 LQKENI. The V gene lost 2 bases and the J gene lost 0 bases, with 14 bases spanning the gap.

This clonotype was recorded a few times. The J gene is TRBJ1-3, the V gene TRBV7-9, with D unclear. Deletions cut 0 bases from V and 0 bases from J, with 6 bases between. CDR1 is SEHNR and CDR2 is FQNEAQ in the germline V gene (reference sequence). The CDR3 contains 15 residues. CDR3 amino acids: CASSLAANSGNTIYF. In DNA form, the CDR3 reads TGTGCCAGCAGCTTAGCAGCTAACTCTGGAAACACCATATATTTT.

The chain employs TRBV7-8 and TRBJ1-3, with 10 bases identical to TRBD1. The CDR3 loop spans 15 amino acids. Per the germline V gene, CDR1 is SGHVS and CDR2 is FQNEAQ. After removal of 5 bases from V and 3 bases from J, the junction contained 4 bases not matched to a gene. The CDR3 is CASSTDRGDGNTIYF. The CDR3 DNA follows: TGTGCCAGCAGCACGGACAGGGGGGATGGAAACACCATATATTTT.

This clonotype came up many times. The chain employs TRBV6-5 and TRBJ2-5, with 14 bases that match TRBD2. V trimming: 6 bases; J trimming: 5 bases; junction bases outside the gene matches: 14. The CDR3 is 18 residues long. Germline loops: CDR1 MNHEY, CDR2 SVGAGI. The CDR3 protein is CASRAAGTSGRRSETQYF. As DNA, the CDR3 is TGTGCCAGCAGGGCCGCCGGGACTAGCGGGAGAAGAAGCGAGACCCAGTACTTC.

This clonotype came up a few times. The chain combines TRBV5-1 with TRBJ2-1; 7 bases line up with TRBD1. V dropped 2 bases and J dropped 0; count of bases not matched to a gene: 5. This CDR3 contains 16 residues. From germline, CDR1 is SGHRS and CDR2 YFSETQ. This CDR3 reads CASSLQGSGSYNEQFF. Here the CDR3 DNA reads TGCGCCAGCAGCTTACAGGGGAGTGGCTCCTACAATGAGCAGTTCTTC.

The chain has TRBV5-1 and TRBJ2-3; no definite D call. Trimming pared 0 bases from V and 1 base from J, leaving 9 bases between. This CDR3 region has 15 residues. The germline CDR1 and CDR2 sequences are SGHRS and YFSETQ. DNA for the CDR3: TGCGCCAGCAGCTTGGGGGCTCCAGGCACAGATACGCAGTATTTT. Encoded protein: CASSLGAPGTDTQYF.

The chain is built from TRBV20-1 and TRBJ1-5; unclear D gene. Germline V gene sequence: CDR1 DFQATT, CDR2 SNEGSKA (reference sequence). Trimming shortened V by 1 base and J by 2 bases, and 12 bases separated the two germline ends. This CDR3 is 15 amino acids long. This CDR3 is CSARVVESGNQPQHF. The CDR3 DNA reads as TGCAGTGCTAGAGTTGTGGAATCGGGCAATCAGCCCCAGCATTTT.

This clonotype was recorded a few times. The rearrangement joins TRBV6-1 to TRBJ2-1, with a weak D call TRBD1 (6 bases). Trimming took off 1 base at V and 4 bases at J, with 8 bases between the two ends. The germline CDR1 and CDR2 sequences are MNHNS and SASEGT. The CDR3 is made up of 14 amino acids. The DNA for the CDR3 is TGTGCCAGCAGTGAAGTGGGACATTACAATGAGCAGTTCTTC. Amino acid sequence: CASSEVGHYNEQFF.

The rearrangement uses TRBV20-1 and TRBJ2-3; D uncertain. Deletions cut 5 bases from V and 2 bases from J, with 11 bases between. This CDR3 spans 13 amino acids. The germline CDR1 and CDR2 sequences are DFQATT and SNEGSKA (reference sequence). CDR3 sequence reads: CSAHEQITDTQYF. CDR3 nucleotide sequence: TGCAGTGCTCACGAGCAGATCACAGATACGCAGTATTTT.

V gene TRBV4-2 combines with J gene TRBJ2-5; no definite D call. V lost 1 base and J 7 bases, leaving 10 bases between the germline ends. Per the germline V gene, CDR1 is LGHNA and CDR2 is YNFKEQ. The CDR3 consists of 13 residues. CDR3 nucleotides: TGTGCCAGCAGCCAAGTGGATTTAGTGACCCAGTACTTC. This sequence encodes CASSQVDLVTQYF.

This clonotype was counted a few times. The chain recombines TRBV10-3 with TRBJ2-7; the match to TRBD2 covers 7 bases. This CDR3 contains 14 residues. The germline V gene has CDR1 ENHRY and CDR2 SYGVKD. V shed 5 bases and J 7 bases; nucleotides not matched to a gene: 11. Here the CDR3 DNA reads TGTGCCATCAGTTCTTCCGCACTGGGAGGGGAGCAGTACTTC. Protein product: CAISSSALGGEQYF.

The sample holds a few counts of this clonotype. The chain couples TRBV30 to TRBJ2-2, with TRBD1 matching 9 bases. The CDR3 is made up of 15 amino acids. With 2 bases clipped from V and 3 bases from J, the junction kept 4 bases outside the gene matches. Looked up from germline, CDR1 is GTSNPN and CDR2 is SVGIG (reference sequence). Here the CDR3 reads CAWSRRDRDTGELFF. The CDR3 nucleotides read TGTGCCTGGAGTCGTCGGGACAGGGACACCGGGGAGCTGTTTTTT. Variable domain in full (rest from reference TRBV30 and TRBJ2-2): SQTIHQWPATLVQPVGSPLSLECTVEGTSNPNLYWYRQAAGRGLQLLFYSVGIGQISSEVPQNLSASRPQDRQFILSSKKLLLSDSGFYLCAWSRRDRDTGELFFGEGSRLTVL.

This clonotype has only a few counts. The chain is built from TRBV29-1 and TRBJ1-5; no clear D. The CDR3 sequence is 14 residues long. The germline V gene has CDR1 SQVTM and CDR2 ANQGSEA. Between the trimmed V and J ends, which lost 4 bases and 11 bases, there was a span of 21 bases. The CDR3 sequence: CSVGAETGPGTQHF. CDR3 nucleotides: TGCAGCGTTGGGGCCGAAACTGGACCTGGGACCCAGCATTTT.

The V call is TRBV28, the J call TRBJ2-1; TRBD2 matches 13 bases. The V gene end was trimmed by 10 bases and the J gene end by 8 bases; junction bases not matched to a gene: 8. The CDR3 runs 14 residues. Germline-derived CDR1 and CDR2 are MDHEN and SYDVKM. This CDR3 is CATLLAGGGYEQFF. DNA for the CDR3: TGTGCCACCCTACTAGCGGGAGGGGGTTATGAGCAGTTCTTC.

This clonotype was seen only a few times. This rearrangement joins TRBV6-6 to TRBJ1-5, with TRBD1 matching over 9 bases. Germline V lookup: CDR1 MNHNY, CDR2 SVGAGI (reference sequence). The CDR3 runs to 14 residues. Germline trimming cut 2 bases from V and 4 bases from J; bases unmatched to any gene: 0. Written as DNA, the CDR3 is TGTGCCAGCAGTTACGACAGGGGGAATCAGCCCCAGCATTTT. It translates to CASSYDRGNQPQHF.

This clonotype was recorded many times. A read error may account for a junction end that differs from germline. The genes are TRBV7-7 and TRBJ2-2; a possible D gene is TRBD2 (5 bases). Germline lookup yields CDR1 SSHAT and CDR2 FNYEAQ (reference sequence). This CDR3 spans 16 amino acids. The CDR3 reads CASSLALMGFTGELFF. CDR3 nucleotide sequence: TGTGCTAGCAGCTTAGCGCTTATGGGGTTCACCGGGGAGCTGTTTTTT.

This clonotype has just a few counts. A single base separates this from a much larger clone, so it may be a read error. The V gene is TRBV5-1, the J gene TRBJ1-1, with D unclear. The germline V and J ends were trimmed by 0 bases and 3 bases, with 6 bases remaining between them. The CDR3 runs to 13 residues. Germline CDR1 is SGHRS and CDR2 is YFSETQ. The CDR3 here is CASSLEEDTEAFF. The CDR3 DNA sequence: TGCGCCAGCAGCTTGGAGGAGGACACTGAAGCTTTCTTT.

J is TRBJ2-5 and V is TRBV4-1, with TRBD1 as a possible D gene (6 bases). This CDR3 comprises 16 residues. Germline CDR1 is MGHRA and CDR2 is YSYEKL. The V gene lost 2 bases and the J gene lost 0 bases, with 13 bases spanning the gap. CDR3 sequence: CASSQPLQGHQETQYF. The CDR3 bases are TGCGCCAGCAGCCAACCTCTTCAGGGGCACCAAGAGACCCAGTACTTC.

This clonotype occurred a few times. The chain uses TRBV6-5 and TRBJ2-1, with TRBD2 identical over 11 bases. Germline V lookup: CDR1 MNHEY, CDR2 SVGAGI. V lost 4 bases to trimming and J lost 8 bases; unmatched junction nucleotides: 10. The CDR3 is 16 amino acids. The CDR3 here is CASSSPRLAGTDEQFF. The CDR3 DNA reads TGTGCCAGCAGTTCGCCGAGACTAGCGGGAACCGATGAGCAGTTCTTC.

The sample holds a few counts of this clonotype. The chain carries TRBV20-1 and TRBJ2-1; perhaps TRBD2 as D (5 bases). The length of the CDR3 is 15 residues. The V end lost 6 bases, the J end lost 5 bases, and 20 bases lay between the germline ends. Germline CDR1 DFQATT, CDR2 SNEGSKA (reference sequence). CDR3 DNA sequence: TGCAGTGCGGCTCCGGCCGAGGGAGTTCACAATGAGCAGTTCTTC. Translated, it gives CSAAPAEGVHNEQFF.

This clonotype occurred many times. This chain connects TRBV5-1 to TRBJ2-7; 10 nucleotides line up with TRBD1. CDR3 length equals 13 residues. Germline V gene sequence: CDR1 SGHRS, CDR2 YFSETQ. With 3 bases clipped from V and 5 bases from J, the junction kept 2 bases outside the gene matches. As DNA, the CDR3 is TGCGCCAGCAGCTCCGGGACAGGGGACGAGCAGTACTTC. This gives the protein CASSSGTGDEQYF. Drawing the rest from reference TRBV5-1 and TRBJ2-7, the complete variable domain is KAGVTQTPRYLIKTRGQQVTLSCSPISGHRSVSWYQQTPGQGLQFLFEYFSETQRNKGNFPGRFSGRQFSNSRSEMNVSTLELGDSALYLCASSSGTGDEQYFGPGTRLTVT.

The CDR3 DNA is TGCGCCAGCAGTGGCGGGGGGAAAGAGACCCAGTACTTC. It translates to CASSGGGKETQYF. This chain connects TRBV10-1 to TRBJ2-5; 8 positions agree with TRBD2. The CDR3 consists of 13 residues. Germline assignment: CDR1 WNHNN and CDR2 SYGVQD (reference sequence). The V and J ends lost 4 bases and 3 bases, in that order; junction bases with no gene match: 1.

About this clonotype itself: At one of its ends the junction is not consistent with the germline gene, which may arise from a read error. This rearrangement joins TRBV10-2 to TRBJ2-5, with TRBD2 matching over 14 bases. CDR3 length: 14 amino acids. Germline-derived CDR1 and CDR2 are WSHSY and SAAADI. The CDR3 region has the DNA TGTGCCATTTCGGGACTAGCGGGAGTTGAGACCCAGTACTTC. This sequence encodes CAISGLAGVETQYF.

This chain connects TRBV20-1 to TRBJ2-1; TRBD1 matches at 8 bases. The CDR3 sequence is 17 residues long. V was clipped by 0 bases and J by 9 bases; unmatched bases: 16. The germline V gene has CDR1 DFQATT and CDR2 SNEGSKA (reference sequence). This CDR3 reads CSARDRPGRGLWSEQFF. CDR3 bases: TGCAGTGCTAGAGATCGCCCCGGCAGGGGGCTATGGAGTGAGCAGTTCTTC.

This clonotype was recorded a few times. V and J are TRBV7-2 and TRBJ2-2; D uncertain. Germline assignment: CDR1 SGHTA and CDR2 FQGNSA. V lost 2 bases to trimming and J lost 6 bases, with 16 bases between them. The length of the CDR3 is 16 residues. The chain's CDR3 is CASSLFQAGQAGELFF. CDR3 nucleotides: TGTGCCAGCAGCTTATTCCAGGCAGGCCAGGCCGGGGAGCTGTTTTTT.

The gene calls are TRBV7-6 and TRBJ2-5; TRBD2 matches at 10 bases. The CDR3 has 16 residues. Germline V lookup: CDR1 SGHVS, CDR2 FNYEAQ. V was clipped by 1 base and J by 5 bases; unmatched bases: 7. DNA of the CDR3: TGTGCCAGCAGCTTAGAGTCTAGCGGGAGCGGGGAGACCCAGTACTTC. Translation: CASSLESSGSGETQYF.

This clonotype was seen repeatedly, ten times or more. The rearrangement uses TRBV6-5 and TRBJ2-7, with D perhaps being TRBD1 or TRBD2 (5 bases each). Germline CDR1 and CDR2: MNHEY and SVGAGI. The V and J ends lost 5 bases and 3 bases respectively, with 11 bases between them. The CDR3 contains 13 residues. CDR3 sequence: CASSTGGGYEQYF. The CDR3, as DNA: TGTGCCAGCAGTACTGGTGGGGGCTACGAGCAGTACTTC.

This clonotype was detected only a few times. This chain links TRBV18 with TRBJ2-7; TRBD2 agrees at 13 bases. Germline CDR1 and CDR2: KGHSH and LQKENI. Trimming cost V 0 bases and J 2 bases; bases outside gene matches: 4. The CDR3 contains 17 residues. CDR3 DNA: TGTGCCAGCTCACCACCAGAAGGGACTAGCGGGACCTACGAGCAGTACTTC. Its translation is CASSPPEGTSGTYEQYF. Together with reference TRBV18 and TRBJ2-7, the CDR3 gives the full variable domain: NAGVMQNPRHLVRRRGQEARLRCSPMKGHSHVYWYRQLPEEGLKFMVYLQKENIIDESGMPKERFSAEFPKEGPSILRIQQVVRGDSAAYFCASSPPEGTSGTYEQYFGPGTRLTVT.

This clonotype was detected many times. The rearrangement joins TRBV5-1 to TRBJ1-1, with a tentative D call TRBD1 (6 bases). Germline assignment: CDR1 SGHRS and CDR2 YFSETQ. The V and J ends lost 0 bases and 3 bases respectively, with 12 bases between them. This CDR3 contains 15 residues. The CDR3 DNA reads as TGCGCCAGCAGCTTGGGGCAGGGGTTGGACACTGAAGCTTTCTTT. Translation: CASSLGQGLDTEAFF.

This clonotype was seen more than once but under ten times. The chain joins TRBV4-1 to TRBJ2-3, with 11 bases matching TRBD2. Germline trimming cut 4 bases from V and 6 bases from J; bases unmatched to any gene: 9. Per germline, CDR1 MGHRA and CDR2 YSYEKL. This CDR3 comprises 16 residues. CDR3 in DNA: TGCGCCAGCAGCCCCTCCGGGACTAGCGGTCGGGATACGCAGTATTTT. This translates into CASSPSGTSGRDTQYF.